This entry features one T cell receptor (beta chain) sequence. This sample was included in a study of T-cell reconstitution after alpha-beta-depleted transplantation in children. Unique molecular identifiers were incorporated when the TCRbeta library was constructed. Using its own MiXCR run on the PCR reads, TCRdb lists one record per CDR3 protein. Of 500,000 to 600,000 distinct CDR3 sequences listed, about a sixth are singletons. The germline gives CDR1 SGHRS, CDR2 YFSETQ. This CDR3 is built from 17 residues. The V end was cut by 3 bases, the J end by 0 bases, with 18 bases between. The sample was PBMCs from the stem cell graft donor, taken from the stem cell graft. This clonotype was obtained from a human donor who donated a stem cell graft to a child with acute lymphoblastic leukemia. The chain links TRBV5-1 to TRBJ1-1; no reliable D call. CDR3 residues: CASSSAWTEIMNTEAFF. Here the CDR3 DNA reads TGCGCCAGCAGCTCGGCATGGACGGAGATCATGAACACTGAAGCTTTCTTT.